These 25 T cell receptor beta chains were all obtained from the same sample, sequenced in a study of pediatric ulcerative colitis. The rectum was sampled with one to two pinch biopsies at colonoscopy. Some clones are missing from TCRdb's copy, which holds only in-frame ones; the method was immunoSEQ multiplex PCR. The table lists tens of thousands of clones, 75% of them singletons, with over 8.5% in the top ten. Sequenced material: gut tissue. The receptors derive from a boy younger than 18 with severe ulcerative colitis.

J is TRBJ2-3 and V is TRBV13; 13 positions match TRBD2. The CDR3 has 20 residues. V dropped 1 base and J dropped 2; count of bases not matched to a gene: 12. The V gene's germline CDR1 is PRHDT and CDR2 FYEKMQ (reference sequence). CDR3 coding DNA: TGTGCCAGCAGCTTAGCTGGGGCCGGGACTAGCGGGGTCAACACAGATACGCAGTATTTT. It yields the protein CASSLAGAGTSGVNTDTQYF. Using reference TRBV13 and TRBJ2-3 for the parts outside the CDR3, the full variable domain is AAGVIQSPRHLIKEKRETATLKCYPIPRHDTVYWYQQGPGQDPQFLISFYEKMQSDKGSIPDRFSAQQFSDYHSELNMSSLELGDSALYFCASSLAGAGTSGVNTDTQYFGPGTRLTVL.

The CDR3 nucleotides read TGTGCCAGCAGTGAATCCAGCTACGAGCAGTACTTC. Its translation is CASSESSYEQYF. V is TRBV6-1 and J is TRBJ2-7; D not resolved. This CDR3 is built from 12 residues. Germline values: CDR1 MNHNS, CDR2 SASEGT. V gave up 2 bases and J gave up 3 bases, with 5 bases separating them.

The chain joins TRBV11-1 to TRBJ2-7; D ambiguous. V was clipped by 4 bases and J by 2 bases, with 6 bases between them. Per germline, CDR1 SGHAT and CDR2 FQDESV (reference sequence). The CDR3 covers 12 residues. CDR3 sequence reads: CASSSSPYEQYF. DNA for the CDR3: TGTGCCAGCAGCTCCAGTCCCTACGAGCAGTACTTC.

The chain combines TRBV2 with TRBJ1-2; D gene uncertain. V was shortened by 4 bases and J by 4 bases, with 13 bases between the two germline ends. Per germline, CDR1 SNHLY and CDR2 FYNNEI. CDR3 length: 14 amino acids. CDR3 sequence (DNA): TGTGCCAGCAGTGTCCTGCGGCAGGCCTATGGCTACACCTTC. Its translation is CASSVLRQAYGYTF. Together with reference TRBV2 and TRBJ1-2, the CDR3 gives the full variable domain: EPEVTQTPSHQVTQMGQEVILRCVPISNHLYFYWYRQILGQKVEFLVSFYNNEISEKSEIFDDQFSVERPDGSNFTLKIRSTKLEDSAMYFCASSVLRQAYGYTFGSGTRLTVV.

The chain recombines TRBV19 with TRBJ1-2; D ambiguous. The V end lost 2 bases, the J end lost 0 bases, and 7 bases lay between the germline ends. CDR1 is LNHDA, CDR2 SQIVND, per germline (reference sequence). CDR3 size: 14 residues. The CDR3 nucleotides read TGTGCCAGTAGTATAACAGTCACTAACTATGGCTACACCTTC. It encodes CASSITVTNYGYTF. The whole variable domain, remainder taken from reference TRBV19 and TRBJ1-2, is DGGITQSPKYLFRKEGQNVTLSCEQNLNHDAMYWYRQDPGQGLRLIYYSQIVNDFQKGDIAEGYSVSREKKESFPLTVTSAQKNPTAFYLCASSITVTNYGYTFGSGTRLTVV.

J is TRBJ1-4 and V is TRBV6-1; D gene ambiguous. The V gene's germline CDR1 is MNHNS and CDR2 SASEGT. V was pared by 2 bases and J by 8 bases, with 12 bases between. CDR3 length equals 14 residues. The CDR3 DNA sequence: TGTGCCAGCAGTGAATGGGCCGGGCACGAAAAACTGTTTTTT. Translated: CASSEWAGHEKLFF.

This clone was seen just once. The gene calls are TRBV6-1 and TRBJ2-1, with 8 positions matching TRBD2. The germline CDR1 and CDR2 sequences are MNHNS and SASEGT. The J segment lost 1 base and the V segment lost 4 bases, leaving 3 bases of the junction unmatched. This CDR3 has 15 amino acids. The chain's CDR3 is CASSVAGISYNEQFF. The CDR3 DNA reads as TGTGCCAGCAGTGTAGCGGGGATTTCCTACAATGAGCAGTTCTTC.

CDR3 DNA: TGTGCCAGCAGTGCCGAAGGGGGCTACGAGCAGTACTTC. Amino acids: CASSAEGGYEQYF. The V and J genes are TRBV6-1 and TRBJ2-7; the D gene is possibly TRBD1 (6 bases). Germline CDR1 MNHNS, CDR2 SASEGT. Trimming removed 4 bases at V and 3 bases at J, with 10 bases between. This CDR3 is built from 13 residues.

CDR3 DNA sequence: TGTGCCACCAGCAGAGAGGGTACCTCCCGGGACGCAACTTACAATGAGCAGTTCTTC. It translates to CATSREGTSRDATYNEQFF. The chain has TRBV15 and TRBJ2-1, with D perhaps assigned TRBD1 or TRBD2 (5 bases each). This CDR3 comprises 19 residues. Trimming shortened V by 0 bases and J by 4 bases, and 22 bases separated the two germline ends. Germline values: CDR1 LNHNV, CDR2 YYDKDF (reference sequence).

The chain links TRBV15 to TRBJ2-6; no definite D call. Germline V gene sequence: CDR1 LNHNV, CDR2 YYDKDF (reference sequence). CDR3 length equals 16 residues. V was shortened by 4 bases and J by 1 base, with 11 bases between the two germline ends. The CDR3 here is CATSTSTVSGANVLTF. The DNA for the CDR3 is TGTGCCACCAGCACCTCAACGGTTTCTGGGGCCAACGTCCTGACTTTC.

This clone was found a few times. The CDR3 region is CASSPSGGNTEAFF. The CDR3 nucleotides are TGCGCCAGCAGCCCCTCAGGGGGGAACACTGAAGCTTTCTTT. V gene TRBV5-1 combines with J gene TRBJ1-1; 7 bases align to TRBD1. Germline values: CDR1 SGHRS, CDR2 YFSETQ. The CDR3 sequence is 14 residues long. V lost 4 bases and J lost 1; bases outside the gene matches: 4.

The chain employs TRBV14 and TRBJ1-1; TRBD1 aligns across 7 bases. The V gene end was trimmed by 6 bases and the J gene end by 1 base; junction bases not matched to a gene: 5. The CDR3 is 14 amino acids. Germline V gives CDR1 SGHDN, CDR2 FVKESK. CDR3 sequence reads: CASRRTGWNTEAFF. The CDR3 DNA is TGTGCCAGCAGACGGACAGGTTGGAACACTGAAGCTTTCTTT. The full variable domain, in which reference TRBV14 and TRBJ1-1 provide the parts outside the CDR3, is EAGVTQFPSHSVIEKGQTVTLRCDPISGHDNLYWYRRVMGKEIKFLLHFVKESKQDESGMPNNRFLAERTGGTYSTLKVQPAELEDSGVYFCASRRTGWNTEAFFGQGTRLTVV.

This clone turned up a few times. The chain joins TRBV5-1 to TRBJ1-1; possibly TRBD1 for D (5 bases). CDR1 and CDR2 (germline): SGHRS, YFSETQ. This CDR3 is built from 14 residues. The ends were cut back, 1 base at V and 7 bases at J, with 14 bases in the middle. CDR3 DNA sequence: TGCGCCAGCAGCTTGAGACAGAACCGGGGTGAAGCTTTCTTT. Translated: CASSLRQNRGEAFF. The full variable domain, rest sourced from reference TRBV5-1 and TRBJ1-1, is KAGVTQTPRYLIKTRGQQVTLSCSPISGHRSVSWYQQTPGQGLQFLFEYFSETQRNKGNFPGRFSGRQFSNSRSEMNVSTLELGDSALYLCASSLRQNRGEAFFGQGTRLTVV.

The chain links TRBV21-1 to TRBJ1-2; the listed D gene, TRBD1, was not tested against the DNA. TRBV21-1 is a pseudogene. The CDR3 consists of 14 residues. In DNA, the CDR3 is TGTGCCAGCAGCACAGGACAGCCGGGCGAGGGCTACACCTTC. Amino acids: CASSTGQPGEGYTF.

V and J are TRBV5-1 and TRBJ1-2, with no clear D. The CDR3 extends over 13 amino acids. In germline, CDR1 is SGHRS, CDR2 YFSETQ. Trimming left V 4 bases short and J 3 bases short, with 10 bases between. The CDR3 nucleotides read TGCGCCAGCAGCGTCGGCGGGGACTATGGCTACACCTTC. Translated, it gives CASSVGGDYGYTF.

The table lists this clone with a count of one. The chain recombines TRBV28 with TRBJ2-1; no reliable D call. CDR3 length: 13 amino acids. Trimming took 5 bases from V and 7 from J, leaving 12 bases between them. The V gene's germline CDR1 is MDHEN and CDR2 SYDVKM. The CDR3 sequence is CASSTQEPNEQFF. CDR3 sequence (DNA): TGTGCCAGCAGTACCCAAGAGCCTAATGAGCAGTTCTTC.

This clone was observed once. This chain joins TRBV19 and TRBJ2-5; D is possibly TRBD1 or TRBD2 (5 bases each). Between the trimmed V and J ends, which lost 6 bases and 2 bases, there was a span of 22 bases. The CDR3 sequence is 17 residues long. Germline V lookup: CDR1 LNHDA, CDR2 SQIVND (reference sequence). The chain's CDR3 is CASSPYGMGVQQETQYF. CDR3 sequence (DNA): TGTGCCAGTAGCCCGTATGGGATGGGGGTGCAGCAAGAGACCCAGTACTTC.

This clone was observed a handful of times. The CDR3 loop is CASSDRPHYNEQFF. DNA of the CDR3: TGTGCCAGCAGTGACCGACCCCACTACAATGAGCAGTTCTTC. This chain uses TRBV28 with TRBJ2-1, with D hard to call. V was trimmed by 5 bases and J by 3 bases, leaving 11 bases between them. The V gene's germline CDR1 is MDHEN and CDR2 SYDVKM. The CDR3 totals 14 residues.

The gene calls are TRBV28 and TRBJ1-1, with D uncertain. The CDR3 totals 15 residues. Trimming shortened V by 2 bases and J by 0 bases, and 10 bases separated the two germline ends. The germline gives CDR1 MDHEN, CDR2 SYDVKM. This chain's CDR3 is CASSLEVVLNTEAFF. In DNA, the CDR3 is TGTGCCAGCAGTTTAGAGGTCGTCCTGAACACTGAAGCTTTCTTT.

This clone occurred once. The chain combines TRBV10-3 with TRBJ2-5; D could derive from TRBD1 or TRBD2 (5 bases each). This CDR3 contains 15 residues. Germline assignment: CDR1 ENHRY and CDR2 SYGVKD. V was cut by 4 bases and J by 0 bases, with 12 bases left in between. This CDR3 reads CAISGGTDHQETQYF. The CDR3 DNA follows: TGTGCCATCAGTGGGGGGACGGATCACCAAGAGACCCAGTACTTC.

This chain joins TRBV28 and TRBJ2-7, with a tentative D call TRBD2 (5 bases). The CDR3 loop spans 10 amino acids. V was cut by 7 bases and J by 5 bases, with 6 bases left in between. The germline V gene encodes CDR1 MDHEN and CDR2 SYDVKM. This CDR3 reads CASIGNEQYF. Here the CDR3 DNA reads TGTGCCAGCATCGGGAACGAGCAGTACTTC.

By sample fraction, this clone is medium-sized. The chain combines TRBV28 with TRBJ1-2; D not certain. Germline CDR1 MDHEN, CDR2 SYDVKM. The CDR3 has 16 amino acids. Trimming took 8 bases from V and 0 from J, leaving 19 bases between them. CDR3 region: CASFSQRSFTNYGYTF. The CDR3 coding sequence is TGTGCCAGCTTCAGCCAGCGAAGCTTTACTAACTATGGCTACACCTTC.

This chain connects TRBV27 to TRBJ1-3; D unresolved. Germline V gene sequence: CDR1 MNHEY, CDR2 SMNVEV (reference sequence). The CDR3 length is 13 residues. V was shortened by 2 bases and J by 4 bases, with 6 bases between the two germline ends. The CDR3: CASSLRIGNTIYF. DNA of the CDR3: TGTGCCAGCAGTTTACGGATCGGAAACACCATATATTTT.

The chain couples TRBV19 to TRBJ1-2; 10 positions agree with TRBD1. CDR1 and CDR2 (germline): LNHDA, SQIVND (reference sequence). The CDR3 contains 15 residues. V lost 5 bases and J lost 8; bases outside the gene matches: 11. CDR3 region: CASSPDRGRLGGYTF. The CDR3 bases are TGTGCCAGTAGTCCAGACAGGGGGCGCCTTGGGGGCTACACCTTC.

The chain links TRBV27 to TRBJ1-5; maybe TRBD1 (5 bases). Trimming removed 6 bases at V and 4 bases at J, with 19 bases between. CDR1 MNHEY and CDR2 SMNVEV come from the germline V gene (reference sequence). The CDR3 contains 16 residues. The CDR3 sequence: CASSPYLGAVNQPQHF. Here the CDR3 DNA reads TGTGCCAGCAGCCCATACCTCGGGGCAGTTAATCAGCCCCAGCATTTT.